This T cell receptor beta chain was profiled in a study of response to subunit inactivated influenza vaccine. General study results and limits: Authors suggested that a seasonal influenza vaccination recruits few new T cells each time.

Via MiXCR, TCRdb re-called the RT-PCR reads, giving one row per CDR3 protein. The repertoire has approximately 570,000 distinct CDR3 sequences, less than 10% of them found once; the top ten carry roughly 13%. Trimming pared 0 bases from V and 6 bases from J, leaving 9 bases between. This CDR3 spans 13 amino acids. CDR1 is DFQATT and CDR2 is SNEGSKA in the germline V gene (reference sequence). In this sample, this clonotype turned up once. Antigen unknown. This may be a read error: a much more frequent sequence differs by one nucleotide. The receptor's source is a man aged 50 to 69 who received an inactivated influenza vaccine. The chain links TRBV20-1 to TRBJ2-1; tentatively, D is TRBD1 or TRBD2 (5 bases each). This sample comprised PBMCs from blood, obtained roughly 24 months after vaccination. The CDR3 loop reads CSARDGTLNEQFF. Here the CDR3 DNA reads TGCAGTGCTAGAGATGGGACCCTCAATGAGCAGTTCTTC.